This TCR beta chain was recovered during a study of CD8 T cells in ankylosing spondylitis. Libraries for TCR beta were made by quantitative 5'-RACE with molecular barcodes. TCRdb passed the 5' RACE reads through MiXCR, listing each CDR3 protein once. Here the sample spans approximately 300,000 distinct CDR3 sequences, under 25% being singletons. V lost 4 bases to trimming and J lost 6 bases; unmatched junction nucleotides: 3. The CDR3 has 15 residues. This clonotype has at least ten counts. This receptor was identified in a female donor with ankylosing spondylitis or in good health (not recorded which). Sequenced: blood, either unsorted or a sorted T cell fraction (not recorded which). The rearrangement uses TRBV12-3 or TRBV12-4 and TRBJ2-2, with 12 bases fitting TRBD2. The CDR3, as DNA: TGTGCCAGCAGTTCTAGCGGGAGGGCCGCCGGGGAGCTGTTTTTT. This codes for CASSSSGRAAGELFF.